Below are 22 T cell receptor beta chains sequenced from a single sample in a study of shared clonotypes between healthy human individuals. Positively selected for CCR7, the CD45RO-negative cells used as naive CD8 cells excluded terminally differentiated effector memory CD45RA+ cells. TCRdb's table, derived via immunoSEQ multiplex PCR, lists solely in-frame clones and lacks some. The data contain 2 million or so clones, roughly 94% of them singletons. The sample consisted of naive CD8+ T cells sorted from blood. All receptors come from a man aged 18 to 35 in good health.

Comment on this clone: The same CDR3 can be traced to other DNA sequences in this sample. The chain combines TRBV4-1 with TRBJ2-7; 11 nucleotides align to TRBD2. Germline V CDR1 and CDR2: MGHRA, YSYEKL. J was trimmed by 3 bases and V by 3 bases; bases with no gene match: 4. This CDR3 has 15 residues. CDR3 in DNA: TGCGCCAGCAGCCAGGGCGGGACTAGCGGCTACGAGCAGTACTTC. It yields the protein CASSQGGTSGYEQYF.

The rearrangement joins TRBV28 to TRBJ2-3, with D perhaps TRBD1 (6 bases). V lost 2 bases and J lost 2, with 14 bases in between. CDR3 length: 16 residues. The V gene's germline CDR1 is MDHEN and CDR2 SYDVKM. CDR3 protein: CASSLQVMGATDTQYF. CDR3 nucleotides: TGTGCCAGCAGTTTACAGGTGATGGGGGCCACAGATACGCAGTATTTT.

This chain uses TRBV5-1 with TRBJ1-2; a weak D match, TRBD1 (5 bases). The CDR3 is 14 amino acids. V lost 0 bases to trimming and J lost 5 bases, with 11 bases between them. In germline, CDR1 is SGHRS, CDR2 YFSETQ. The CDR3 loop is CASSLGGSGYGYTF. For the CDR3, the DNA is TGCGCCAGCAGCTTGGGGGGCTCAGGGTATGGCTACACCTTC.

V usage is TRBV7-9 and J usage is TRBJ2-7, with TRBD1 as a possible D gene (6 bases). Germline V gene sequence: CDR1 SEHNR, CDR2 FQNEAQ (reference sequence). The length of the CDR3 is 16 residues. V lost 6 bases, J lost 7 bases, and 25 bases lay in between. DNA of the CDR3: TGTGCCAGCAGTCTTTCCGGTTCGCAGGGGCTACGGGAGCAGTACTTC. It encodes CASSLSGSQGLREQYF.

CDR3 protein: CAWTASGTTEAFF. CDR3 in DNA: TGTGCCTGGACCGCAAGTGGTACCACTGAAGCTTTCTTT. The rearrangement uses TRBV30 and TRBJ1-1; no clear D gene. V shed 4 bases and J shed 4 bases, with 13 bases lying between them. The CDR3 length is 13 residues. Germline V gives CDR1 GTSNPN, CDR2 SVGIG (reference sequence). Using reference TRBV30 and TRBJ1-1 for the parts outside the CDR3, the full variable domain is SQTIHQWPATLVQPVGSPLSLECTVEGTSNPNLYWYRQAAGRGLQLLFYSVGIGQISSEVPQNLSASRPQDRQFILSSKKLLLSDSGFYLCAWTASGTTEAFFGQGTRLTVV.

This clone appeared once. The gene calls are TRBV27 and TRBJ2-7; 9 positions match TRBD2. V shed 5 bases and J 6 bases; nucleotides not matched to a gene: 11. This CDR3 has 15 residues. CDR1 MNHEY and CDR2 SMNVEV come from the germline V gene (reference sequence). CDR3 DNA sequence: TGTGCCAGCAGTCCCCCGGGCGGGGGGGCCTCCGAGCAGTACTTC. Its protein product is CASSPPGGGASEQYF.

The V call is TRBV7-9, the J call TRBJ2-1, with D unresolved. CDR1 and CDR2 from the germline V gene are SEHNR and FQNEAQ (reference sequence). This CDR3 contains 15 residues. V lost 7 bases, J lost 5 bases, and 18 bases lay in between. CDR3 sequence reads: CASTQTSSLDNEQFF. CDR3 coding DNA: TGTGCCAGCACCCAGACCTCATCGCTAGACAATGAGCAGTTCTTC.

This clone has only one observation. V and J are TRBV4-3 and TRBJ2-3; D possibly uses TRBD1 or TRBD2 (5 bases each). This CDR3 contains 16 residues. The V end lost 1 base, the J end lost 4 bases, and 15 bases lay between the germline ends. CDR1 is LGHNA, CDR2 YSLEER, per germline. In DNA form, the CDR3 reads TGCGCCAGCAGCCAAGGACTTCCGGGGCCCGCAGATACGCAGTATTTT. Its translation is CASSQGLPGPADTQYF.

The chain employs TRBV27 and TRBJ2-2; 7 bases fit TRBD2. The CDR3 is made up of 14 amino acids. Germline values: CDR1 MNHEY, CDR2 SMNVEV (reference sequence). Trimming cost V 4 bases and J 6 bases; bases outside gene matches: 5. CDR3 DNA: TGTGCCAGCAGTTGGGCGGGAGCGGCCGGGGAGCTGTTTTTT. Protein: CASSWAGAAGELFF.

The rearrangement joins TRBV5-8 to TRBJ2-5; 7 positions match TRBD1. The germline gives CDR1 SGHTS, CDR2 YDEGEE. J gave up 2 bases and V 1 base, and 17 bases lay outside the gene matches. The CDR3 sequence is 19 residues long. In DNA form, the CDR3 reads TGTGCCAGCAGCTTGTTTCTATTTGGGGGACAGCGATCGCAAGAGACCCAGTACTTC. It encodes CASSLFLFGGQRSQETQYF.

The chain recombines TRBV7-3 with TRBJ2-7; TRBD2 might be the D (6 bases). Trimming shortened V by 5 bases and J by 3 bases, and 23 bases separated the two germline ends. The CDR3 sequence is 17 residues long. Looked up from germline, CDR1 is SGHTA and CDR2 is FQGTGA. CDR3 residues: CASSPKRAGPLNYEQYF. The DNA of the CDR3 is TGTGCCAGCAGCCCCAAGAGGGCGGGGCCCCTGAACTACGAGCAGTACTTC.

The V call is TRBV9, the J call TRBJ2-2; weak D call: TRBD1 (5 bases). This CDR3 is built from 16 residues. V was trimmed by 0 bases and J by 4 bases, leaving 13 bases between them. Germline V gene lookup returns CDR1 SGDLS and CDR2 YYNGEE. The CDR3 is CASSVVEGVGTGELFF. CDR3 in DNA: TGTGCCAGCAGCGTAGTGGAAGGGGTCGGCACCGGGGAGCTGTTTTTT. Full variable domain (missing parts from reference TRBV9 and TRBJ2-2): DSGVTQTPKHLITATGQRVTLRCSPRSGDLSVYWYQQSLDQGLQFLIQYYNGEERAKGNILERFSAQQFPDLHSELNLSSLELGDSALYFCASSVVEGVGTGELFFGEGSRLTVL.

This chain joins TRBV10-1 and TRBJ1-1; unclear D gene. CDR3 size: 16 residues. V gave up 3 bases and J gave up 1 base, with 15 bases separating them. Germline V gives CDR1 WNHNN, CDR2 SYGVQD (reference sequence). This CDR3 is CASSDSWEGPNTEAFF. CDR3 coding DNA: TGCGCCAGCAGTGATAGTTGGGAAGGGCCGAACACTGAAGCTTTCTTT.

The chain employs TRBV5-1 and TRBJ2-7; 13 bases line up with TRBD2. Germline V gene sequence: CDR1 SGHRS, CDR2 YFSETQ. Trimming took 5 bases from V and 4 from J; bases not matched to a gene: 3. The CDR3 extends over 14 amino acids. The CDR3 coding sequence is TGCGCCAGCAGACTAGCGGGAGGGCCTTACGAGCAGTACTTC. Translation: CASRLAGGPYEQYF.

This chain uses TRBV5-6 with TRBJ1-2; a possible D gene is TRBD1 (5 bases). V was pared by 4 bases and J by 4 bases, with 17 bases between. Germline loops: CDR1 SGHDT, CDR2 YYEEEE. This CDR3 is built from 15 residues. The CDR3 DNA is TGTGCCAGCAGCCCGGAGGCAGGGTTGAGCTATGGCTACACCTTC. It is translated as CASSPEAGLSYGYTF.

V gene TRBV9 combines with J gene TRBJ2-1; possible D gene TRBD2, 5 bases. This CDR3 spans 14 amino acids. Germline CDR1 and CDR2: SGDLS and YYNGEE. Trimming shortened V by 0 bases and J by 7 bases, and 11 bases separated the two germline ends. The CDR3 region has the DNA TGTGCCAGCAGCGTAGACGGGATAAGTAATGAGCAGTTCTTC. This sequence encodes CASSVDGISNEQFF.

The chain has TRBV9 and TRBJ2-1; D assignment may be TRBD1 or TRBD2 (6 bases each). This CDR3 region has 15 residues. Germline CDR1 SGDLS, CDR2 YYNGEE. Trimming stripped 3 bases from V and 6 bases from J, with 16 bases between. CDR3: CASSARTGGPNEQFF. Here the CDR3 DNA reads TGTGCCAGCAGCGCCAGGACTGGGGGGCCCAATGAGCAGTTCTTC.

This clone was seen a single time. In the same sample, other DNA sequences code for this CDR3. The gene calls are TRBV6-5 and TRBJ2-3; 7 positions agree with TRBD2. The ends lost 0 bases at V and 2 bases at J; junction bases unmatched: 5. Germline V gene lookup returns CDR1 MNHEY and CDR2 SVGAGI. The CDR3 consists of 16 residues. CDR3 nucleotide sequence: TGTGCCAGCAGTTACTCAAGCGGGGAGTACACAGATACGCAGTATTTT. Protein sequence: CASSYSSGEYTDTQYF.

V is TRBV9 and J is TRBJ1-2; 7 nucleotides agree with TRBD1. CDR3 length equals 15 residues. Unmatched junction bases numbered 12, after V lost 4 bases and J lost 6 bases. Germline CDR1 is SGDLS and CDR2 is YYNGEE. The CDR3, as DNA: TGTGCCAGCAGCCCTACGGGGGGGACAGTTGATGGCTACACCTTC. This encodes CASSPTGGTVDGYTF. Complete variable domain (other parts from reference TRBV9 and TRBJ1-2): DSGVTQTPKHLITATGQRVTLRCSPRSGDLSVYWYQQSLDQGLQFLIQYYNGEERAKGNILERFSAQQFPDLHSELNLSSLELGDSALYFCASSPTGGTVDGYTFGSGTRLTVV.

To note about this clone: At the DNA level, this CDR3 is encoded by other sequences in the same sample as well. The rearrangement uses TRBV27 and TRBJ1-5; D might be TRBD1 (5 bases). V was cut by 5 bases and J by 0 bases, with 14 bases left in between. The CDR3 contains 16 residues. Germline loops: CDR1 MNHEY, CDR2 SMNVEV (reference sequence). CDR3 sequence reads: CASSLRGPYSNQPQHF. The CDR3 DNA reads as TGTGCCAGCAGTCTCCGGGGCCCATATAGCAATCAGCCCCAGCATTTT.

The CDR3 sequence is CASSEYNSEYEQYF. The CDR3 bases are TGTGCCAGCAGTGAATATAACAGCGAATACGAGCAGTACTTC. The chain combines TRBV25-1 with TRBJ2-7, with unresolved D. V lost 0 bases and J 4 bases, leaving 10 bases between the germline ends. This CDR3 has 14 residues. Germline-derived CDR1 and CDR2 are MGHDK and SYGVNS.

The CDR3 loop is CASSLDGKNTEAFF. In DNA, the CDR3 is TGTGCCAGCAGCTTGGACGGGAAGAACACTGAAGCTTTCTTT. This chain connects TRBV5-4 to TRBJ1-1; D not resolved. This CDR3 comprises 14 residues. The V and J ends lost 0 bases and 1 base respectively, with 7 bases between them. Germline loops: CDR1 SGHNT, CDR2 YYREEE (reference sequence).